This TCR beta chain appears in the sequencing data of a study of blood T cell repertoires in COVID-19. Across the whole study: Both acute and convalescent COVID-19 samples were obtained from the United States, Italy and Spain.

Original data processing: Amplification of reference gene primers was used by the study to estimate nucleated cell counts. This table comes from immunoSEQ multiplex PCR, and its TCRdb copy is limited to in-frame clones, with some not included. That table supplies the V and J calls and clone size; D and trimming were determined from the DNA. This repertoire shows around 91,000 clones, 79% found once; its top ten account for less than 20%. From germline, CDR1 is SEHNR and CDR2 FQNEAQ (reference sequence). Trimming took off 5 bases at V and 4 bases at J, with 19 bases between the two ends. The CDR3 has 16 amino acids.

Sequenced material: peripheral blood. V gene TRBV7-9 combines with J gene TRBJ2-3; TRBD2 is a possible D gene (6 bases). This receptor was taken from a woman older than 75 with active or convalescent COVID-19. The CDR3 protein is CASSPNPQGGPDTQYF. The DNA for the CDR3 is TGTGCCAGCAGCCCAAATCCCCAAGGAGGGCCAGATACGCAGTATTTT.